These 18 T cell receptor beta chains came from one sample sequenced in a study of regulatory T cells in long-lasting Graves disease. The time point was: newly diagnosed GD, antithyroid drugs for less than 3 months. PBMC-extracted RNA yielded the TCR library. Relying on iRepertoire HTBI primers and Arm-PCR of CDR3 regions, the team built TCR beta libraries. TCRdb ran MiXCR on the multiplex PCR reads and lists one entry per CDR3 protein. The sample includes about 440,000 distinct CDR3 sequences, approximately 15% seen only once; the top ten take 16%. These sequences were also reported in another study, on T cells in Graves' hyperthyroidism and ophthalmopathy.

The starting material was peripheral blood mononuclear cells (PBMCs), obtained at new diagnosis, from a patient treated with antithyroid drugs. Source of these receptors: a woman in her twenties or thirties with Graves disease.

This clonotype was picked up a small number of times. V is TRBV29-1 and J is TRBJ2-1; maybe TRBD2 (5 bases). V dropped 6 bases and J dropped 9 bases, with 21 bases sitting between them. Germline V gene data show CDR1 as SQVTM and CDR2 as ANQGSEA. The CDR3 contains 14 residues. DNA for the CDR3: TGCAGCGTGGCCCTCGGACTGGGAGAGAGTGAGCAGTTCTTC. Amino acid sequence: CSVALGLGESEQFF.

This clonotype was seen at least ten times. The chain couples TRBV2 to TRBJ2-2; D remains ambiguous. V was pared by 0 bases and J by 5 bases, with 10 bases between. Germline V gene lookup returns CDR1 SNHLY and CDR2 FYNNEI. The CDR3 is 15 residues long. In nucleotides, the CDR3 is TGTGCCAGCAGTGAAGCGGGGATGGGTACCGGGGAGCTGTTTTTT. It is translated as CASSEAGMGTGELFF. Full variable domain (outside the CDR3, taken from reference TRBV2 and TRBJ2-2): EPEVTQTPSHQVTQMGQEVILRCVPISNHLYFYWYRQILGQKVEFLVSFYNNEISEKSEIFDDQFSVERPDGSNFTLKIRSTKLEDSAMYFCASSEAGMGTGELFFGEGSRLTVL.

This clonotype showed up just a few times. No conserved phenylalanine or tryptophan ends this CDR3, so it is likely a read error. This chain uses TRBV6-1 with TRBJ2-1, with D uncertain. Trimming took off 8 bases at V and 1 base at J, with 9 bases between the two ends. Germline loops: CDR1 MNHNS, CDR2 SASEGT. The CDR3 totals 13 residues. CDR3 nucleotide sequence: TGTGCCAGCCAACAACAGTCCTACAATGAGCAGTTCCTC. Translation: CASQQQSYNEQFL.

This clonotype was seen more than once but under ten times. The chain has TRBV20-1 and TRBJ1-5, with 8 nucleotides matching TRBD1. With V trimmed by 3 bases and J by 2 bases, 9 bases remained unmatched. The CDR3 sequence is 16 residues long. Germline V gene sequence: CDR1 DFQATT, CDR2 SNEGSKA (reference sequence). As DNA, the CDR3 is TGCAGTGCTAGGAGGCAGGGGGCTATGGGCAATCAGCCCCAGCATTTT. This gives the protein CSARRQGAMGNQPQHF.

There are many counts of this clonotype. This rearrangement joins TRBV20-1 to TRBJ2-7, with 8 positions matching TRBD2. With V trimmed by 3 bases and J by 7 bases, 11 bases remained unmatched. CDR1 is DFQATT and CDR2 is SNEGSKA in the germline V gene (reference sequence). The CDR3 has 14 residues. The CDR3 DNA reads TGCAGTGCTAGTTGGCTAGCGGGCCGTGAGGAGCAGTACTTC. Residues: CSASWLAGREEQYF.

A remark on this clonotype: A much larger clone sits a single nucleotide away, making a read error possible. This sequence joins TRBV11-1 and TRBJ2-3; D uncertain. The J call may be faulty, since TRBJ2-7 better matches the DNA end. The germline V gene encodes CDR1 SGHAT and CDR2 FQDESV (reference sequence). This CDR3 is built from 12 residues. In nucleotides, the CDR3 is TGTGCCAGCTCTTCCAGTTTCGGTGAGCAGTACTTC. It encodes CASSSSFGEQYF.

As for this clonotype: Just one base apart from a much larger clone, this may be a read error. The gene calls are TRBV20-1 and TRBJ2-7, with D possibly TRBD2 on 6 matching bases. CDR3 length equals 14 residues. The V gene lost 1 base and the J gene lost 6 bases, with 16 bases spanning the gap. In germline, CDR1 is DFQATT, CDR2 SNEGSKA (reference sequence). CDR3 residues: CSARASTGSCEQYF. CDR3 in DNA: TGCAGTGCTAGAGCCTCAACCGGGAGCTGCGAGCAGTACTTC.

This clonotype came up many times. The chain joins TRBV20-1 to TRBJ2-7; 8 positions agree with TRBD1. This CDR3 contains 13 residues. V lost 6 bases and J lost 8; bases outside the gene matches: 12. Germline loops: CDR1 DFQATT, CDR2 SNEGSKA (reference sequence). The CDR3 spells CSAVEDRADQQYF. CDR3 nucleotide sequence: TGCAGTGCCGTGGAGGACAGGGCGGATCAGCAGTACTTC.

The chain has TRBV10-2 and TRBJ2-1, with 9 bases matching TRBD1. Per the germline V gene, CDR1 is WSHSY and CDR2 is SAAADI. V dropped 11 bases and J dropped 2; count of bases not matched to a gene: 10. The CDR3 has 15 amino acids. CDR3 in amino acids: CASSSRDRAYNEQFF. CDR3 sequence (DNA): TGCGCCTCCTCCTCCCGGGACAGGGCCTACAATGAGCAGTTCTTC.

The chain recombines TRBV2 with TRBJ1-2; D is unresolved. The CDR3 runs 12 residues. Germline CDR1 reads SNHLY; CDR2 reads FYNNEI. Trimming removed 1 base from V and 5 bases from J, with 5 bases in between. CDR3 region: CASSEEGYGYTF. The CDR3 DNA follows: TGTGCCAGCAGTGAAGAAGGGTATGGCTACACCTTC.

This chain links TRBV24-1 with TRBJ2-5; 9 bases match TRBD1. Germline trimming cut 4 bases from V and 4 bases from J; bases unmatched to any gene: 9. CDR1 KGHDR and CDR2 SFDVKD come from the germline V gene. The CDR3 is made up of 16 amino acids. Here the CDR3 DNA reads TGTGCCACCAGTGACCCCGGGACAGGGTTTAGAGAGACCCAGTACTTC. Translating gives CATSDPGTGFRETQYF.

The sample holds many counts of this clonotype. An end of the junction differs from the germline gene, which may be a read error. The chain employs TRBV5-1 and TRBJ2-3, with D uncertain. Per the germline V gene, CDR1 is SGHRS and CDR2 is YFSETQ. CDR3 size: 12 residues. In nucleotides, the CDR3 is TGTGCCAGCAGCTTAAGTGGTGATACGCAGTATTTT. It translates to CASSLSGDTQYF. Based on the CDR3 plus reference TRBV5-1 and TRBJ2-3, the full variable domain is KAGVTQTPRYLIKTRGQQVTLSCSPISGHRSVSWYQQTPGQGLQFLFEYFSETQRNKGNFPGRFSGRQFSNSRSEMNVSTLELGDSALYLCASSLSGDTQYFGPGTRLTVL.

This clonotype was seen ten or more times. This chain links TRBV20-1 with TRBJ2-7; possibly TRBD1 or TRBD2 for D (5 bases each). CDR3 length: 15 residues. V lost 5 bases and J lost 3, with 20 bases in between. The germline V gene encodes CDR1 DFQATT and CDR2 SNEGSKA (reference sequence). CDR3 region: CSALGHEGPYYEQYF. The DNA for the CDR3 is TGCAGTGCTCTTGGACACGAGGGACCATACTACGAGCAGTACTTC.

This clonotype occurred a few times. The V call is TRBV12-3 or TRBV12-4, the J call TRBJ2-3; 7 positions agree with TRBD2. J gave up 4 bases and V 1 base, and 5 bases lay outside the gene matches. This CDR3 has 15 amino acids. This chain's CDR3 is CASSLVGRSADTQYF. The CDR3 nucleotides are TGTGCCAGCAGTTTAGTCGGGAGGAGCGCAGATACGCAGTATTTT.

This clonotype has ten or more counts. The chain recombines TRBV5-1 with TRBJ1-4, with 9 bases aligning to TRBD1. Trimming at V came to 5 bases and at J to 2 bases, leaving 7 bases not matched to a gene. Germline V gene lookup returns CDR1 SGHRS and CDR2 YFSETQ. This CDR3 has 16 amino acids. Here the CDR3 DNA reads TGCGCCAGCAGTCGAGGACAGGGGATGACTAATGAAAAACTGTTTTTT. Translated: CASSRGQGMTNEKLFF.

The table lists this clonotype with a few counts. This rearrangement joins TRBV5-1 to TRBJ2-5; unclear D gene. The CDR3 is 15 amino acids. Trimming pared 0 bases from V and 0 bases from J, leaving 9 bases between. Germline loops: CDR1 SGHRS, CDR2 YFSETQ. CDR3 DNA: TGCGCCAGCAGCTTGGATGTGGGGTACCAAGAGACCCAGTACTTC. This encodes CASSLDVGYQETQYF. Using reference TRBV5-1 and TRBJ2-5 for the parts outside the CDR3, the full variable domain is KAGVTQTPRYLIKTRGQQVTLSCSPISGHRSVSWYQQTPGQGLQFLFEYFSETQRNKGNFPGRFSGRQFSNSRSEMNVSTLELGDSALYLCASSLDVGYQETQYFGPGTRLLVL.

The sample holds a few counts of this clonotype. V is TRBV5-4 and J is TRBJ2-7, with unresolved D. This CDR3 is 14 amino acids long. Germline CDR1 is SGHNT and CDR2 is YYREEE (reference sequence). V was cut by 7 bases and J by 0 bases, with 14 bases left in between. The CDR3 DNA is TGTGCCAGCGGTCCCCCACCACCCTCCTACGAGCAGTACTTC. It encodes CASGPPPPSYEQYF. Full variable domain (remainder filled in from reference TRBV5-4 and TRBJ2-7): ETGVTQSPTHLIKTRGQQVTLRCSSQSGHNTVSWYQQALGQGPQFIFQYYREEENGRGNFPPRFSGLQFPNYSSELNVNALELDDSALYLCASGPPPPSYEQYFGPGTRLTVT.

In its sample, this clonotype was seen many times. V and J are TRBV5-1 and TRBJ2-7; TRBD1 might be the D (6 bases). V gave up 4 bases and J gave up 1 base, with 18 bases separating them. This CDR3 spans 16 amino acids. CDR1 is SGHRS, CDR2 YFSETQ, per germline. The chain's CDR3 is CASSKPTGPLSYEQYF. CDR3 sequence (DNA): TGCGCCAGCAGCAAGCCAACAGGGCCCCTTTCCTACGAGCAGTACTTC.